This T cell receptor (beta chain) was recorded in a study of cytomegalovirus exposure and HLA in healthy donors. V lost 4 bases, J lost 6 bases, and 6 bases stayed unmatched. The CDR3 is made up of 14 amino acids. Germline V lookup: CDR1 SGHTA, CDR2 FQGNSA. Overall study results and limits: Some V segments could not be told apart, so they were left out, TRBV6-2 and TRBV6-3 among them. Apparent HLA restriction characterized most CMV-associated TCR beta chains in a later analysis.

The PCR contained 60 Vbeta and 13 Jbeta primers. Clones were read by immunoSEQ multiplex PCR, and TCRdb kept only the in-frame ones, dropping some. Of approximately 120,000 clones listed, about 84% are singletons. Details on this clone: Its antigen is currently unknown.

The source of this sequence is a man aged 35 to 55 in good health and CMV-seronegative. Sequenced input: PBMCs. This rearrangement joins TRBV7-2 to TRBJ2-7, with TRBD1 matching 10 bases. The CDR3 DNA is TGTGCCAGCAGCTCGCGGACAGGGGGTCTCGAGCAGTACTTC. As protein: CASSSRTGGLEQYF.